This entry features one TCR beta chain sequence. In this sample, this clone turned up once. The specificity of this receptor is unknown. No much larger clonotype is one base removed from it; base qualities were not supplied. The method behind the library was the immunoSEQ multiplex PCR assay. The multiplex PCR relied on a mix of 60 forward primers for TCR Vbeta segments and 13 reverse primers for TCR Jbeta segments. The CDR3 region of rearranged TCR beta genes was amplified from genomic DNA with a multiplex PCR assay. The Illumina HiSeq System was used to sequence the amplified TCR beta libraries as 87-base-pair reads. The authors' pipeline ran thus. A later analysis counted about 76 million unique TCR beta chains across the 670 or so repertoires, and 9.5 million to 11 million of these chains were shared by at least two donors. To remove PCR and sequencing errors, raw reads were error-corrected and collapsed into unique sequences using a nearest-neighbor algorithm that merged closely related sequences. CDR3 sequences were aligned to IMGT reference sequences to assign V, D and J gene segments. For a sequence to be retained, at least a six-nucleotide match to both a V gene segment and a J gene segment was required. A rearrangement was called productive if the CDR3 had no stop codons and remained in frame with V and J, and every other rearrangement was called non-productive. CDR3 was defined according to IMGT convention as the region running from the second conserved V-encoded cysteine to the conserved J-encoded phenylalanine. The earlier analysis of about 640 of the donors excluded any sequence lacking an unambiguous match to a single V gene segment. In an earlier analysis of approximately 560 of the donors, a V segment was called functional when productive rearrangements were above 56.7%, and segregating when the standard deviation between donors exceeded 5%. A statistical classification framework was built to diagnose cytomegalovirus status from the catalog of TCR beta chain sequences. In a later analysis, V and J genes were assigned by comparing TCR nucleotide sequences against IMGT/GENE-DB human TR gene sequences. The TCRdist pipeline was used in a later analysis to assign CDR3 sequences and most-parsimonious VDJ recombination scenarios. A later analysis defined each TCR beta chain by its CDR3 amino acid sequence plus V-gene family, and excluded reads lacking a unique V-gene family. In a later analysis, 450 to 600 highly shared, low-generation-probability nucleotide sequences were removed to address suspected cross-contamination and a sequencing artifact. In a later analysis, a clonal expansion index was calculated for each public chain from normalized within-repertoire ranks of inferred template counts. Generation probabilities in a later analysis came from a VDJ recombination model fitted to out-of-frame rearrangements, and those results were checked against IGoR. In a later analysis, TCR-TCR, TCR-HLA and TCR-CMV co-occurrence was scored with hypergeometric tests, and a repertoire-size bias correction was applied to TCR pairs. A later analysis estimated false discovery rates by permuting HLA or CMV assignments 20 times. A later analysis grouped co-occurring TCRs with DBSCAN, adding TCRdist sequence similarity when clustering within HLA-allele-positive subsets. Repertoires with fewer than 30,000 or more than 120,000 public chains, plus five repertoires with anomalous nucleotide sharing, were excluded from co-occurrence clustering. The table comes from immuneACCESS by way of TCRdb, which keeps in-frame sequences with V and J called. Part of the clones is missing from these tables; in studies checked, under half for an unresolved V gene and the rest for unknown reasons. D and trimming come from the DNA, and the V and J calls and clone size come from that table. The sample includes about 120,000 clones, with approximately 79% observed a single time. The ten largest clones take up approximately 2.1% of the sample.

The data were obtained in a study of cytomegalovirus exposure and HLA in healthy donors (dated by TCRdb to about 2017). About the investigation overall: In an earlier analysis of fewer than 750 of the donors, 276 Gb of sequence data and 100 million or so unique TCR beta sequences from about 179 million T cells were reported. An early release covering more than 500 HLA-typed donors comprised approximately 300 gigabases of sequencing data and about 90 million unique TCR sequences. Of the 398 genotyped donors, roughly 85% fell in the genetic ancestry cluster associated with self-reported Caucasian donors. The aim of the study was to test whether cataloging public T cell receptors could identify signatures of past pathogen exposure. The T cell repertoires of under 750 subjects were profiled by immunosequencing and related to cytomegalovirus serostatus. Besides the first cohort of around 670 subjects, a separate validation cohort made up of over a hundred different subjects was used. High-throughput TCR immunosequencing, statistical association of individual TCRs with disease status, and machine learning were combined to predict cytomegalovirus infection status. To study patterns of TCR occurrence, a later analysis re-analyzed previously published TCR beta repertoires from 550 to 800 donors and added high-resolution HLA genotyping. Rather than drawing on any new phenotypic data, the later analysis identified candidate immune exposures from TCR beta sequences and the way those sequences occurred across donors. An earlier analysis of about 600 of the donors used high-throughput TCR beta sequencing to judge whether each TCR beta V gene segment behaved as functional or pseudogenic. Donor age, sex, ethnicity and CMV serostatus were compiled alongside the repertoire data. Genome-wide SNP genotypes for about 65% of the roughly 670 donors were used in a later genetic analysis, which treated that subset as a discovery cohort. Every discovery cohort repertoire had been produced on one sequencing platform. HLA typing covered class I and class II loci at four-digit resolution. The number of donors typed differed by locus, with about 629-630 for A, B, C, DRB1 and DQB1, more than 500 for DQA1, some 570 for DPA1, and around 460 for DPB1. Several DR-DQ haplotypes were treated as single units for association and clustering because of strong linkage in the cohort. Among almost 400 genotyped donors of the cohort, an average of roughly 240,000 unique TCR beta nucleotide sequences were sequenced per donor, roughly 20% of them non-productive.

The cohort comprised around 690 healthy bone marrow donors. At the time of sampling, every cohort member was nominally healthy, though immune exposures that went unrecorded were likely present. The donor was CMV seronegative and was included in the group of several hundred seronegative cohort members. Every donor gave a peripheral blood sample, and the peripheral blood mononuclear cells from that sample were used for TCR beta sequencing. The Qiagen DNeasy Blood Extraction Kit was used to extract genomic DNA from the blood cell samples. Points the paper makes about the study in general: Compared with equally common non-associated chains, HLA-associated TCR beta chains in a later analysis were more clonally expanded and had lower generation probabilities. Because HLA typing was unavailable for some donors at each locus, only the typed subset was used in association tests. In vitro tests confirmed that three of the cytomegalovirus-associated TCR beta chains recognize cytomegalovirus antigens. A later genetic analysis reported fewer N-insertions in productive TCRs among donors in an Asian-associated ancestry cluster than the roughly 620-donor mean. A total of 150 to 200 TCR beta chains were listed by the study as associated with cytomegalovirus. While some public TCRs were present in many individuals, most TCR sequences turned up only very rarely across donors. Sequencing depth was assumed to be roughly uniform across donors in the presence/absence analyses, though that assumption may not hold. In this cohort, only TCR beta chains were sequenced, and detectable features were limited by the absence of alpha or paired-chain data. Correlated functional status among segregating V segments might be attributable to linkage disequilibrium, but an unknown experimental factor could not be ruled out. According to a later analysis, TCR association rates differed among HLA loci, with DRB1 alleles showing the most associated TCRs and HLA-C alleles showing the fewest. In a later genetic analysis, a missense DCLRE1C variant was associated with V-gene and J-gene trimming of TCR beta chains, and the association was replicated in an independent cohort. It was suggested by the authors that the approach could potentially be generalized to other disease states and immunological phenotypes. When HLA alleles, especially DR and DQ, strongly co-occurred, TCR associations were difficult to assign to individual alleles. According to a later analysis, parvovirus B19, influenza, CMV and Epstein-Barr virus appeared linked to several top co-occurrence clusters. In an earlier analysis of 587 of the donors, most TCR beta V segments were observed in productive rearrangements about 87% or about 30% of the time, broadly matching IMGT annotations. CMV serostatus was the only immune exposure information available for the cohort. A group of highly shared sequence variants was considered likely to be a technical artifact of the sequencing pipeline. Cytomegalovirus status was reported to be diagnosed by the classifier with high specificity and sensitivity in both the original and validation cohorts. According to a later analysis, most CMV-associated TCR beta chains appeared to be HLA-restricted, and the HLA associations seemed to be driven largely by CMV exposure. Specific HLA alleles were associated with 18,000 or so TCR beta sequences at a false discovery rate of 0.05 in a later analysis. A further reported finding was that TCR beta sequences accurately predicted the HLA-A and HLA-B alleles for most subjects in the first cohort. Because counts were too low, seventeen rarely observed V segments, including chromosome 9 orphons, were left out of the earlier analysis of a few hundred of the donors.

Material for sequencing was PBMCs. This TCR was recovered from a man in his thirties or forties in good health and CMV-seronegative.

The CDR3 sequence is CASSRRMKKDSSSGNTIYF. The nucleotide sequence reads as follows: TGTGCCAGCAGCAGACGAATGAAAAAGGACAGTTCCTCTGGAAACACCATATATTTT. The sequence joins TRBV21-1 to TRBJ1-3; no DNA check was done on the table's D call, TRBD1. TRBV21-1 is recorded as a pseudogene. The CDR3, from cysteine to phenylalanine, totals 19 residues. The DNA shown is the 57-base CDR3, in frame from base 1.